Listed below are T cell receptor beta chains from one sample, sequenced in a study of T cell repertoires in cytomegalovirus infection. TCRdb re-called the reads through MiXCR, storing one row per CDR3 protein. Here the sample spans tens of thousands of distinct CDR3 sequences, 20% to 25% being singletons. For these TCRs, the target antigens are not known. This material consisted of CD8+ T cells from cultured PBMCs, taken from culture after CMV antigen stimulation. Source of these receptors: a human donor in good health (CMV status not recorded). Some clones in this sample may be carry-over from other donors' samples. The CDR3 runs from the conserved cysteine through the conserved F or W. A D gene is named only where the DNA matches it firmly. Clone size appears in some rows only: once, few, many, or a class for an expanded clone.

V gene: TRBV4-3
clone size: few
D gene: -
J gene: TRBJ1-1
CDR3 protein: CASSQAQRAANTEAFF
CDR3 DNA: TGCGCCAGCAGCCAAGCCCAAAGGGCAGCCAACACTGAAGCTTTCTTT

V gene: TRBV2
clone size: -
D gene: -
J gene: TRBJ1-3
CDR3 protein: CASSATVGVGNTIYF
CDR3 DNA: TGTGCCAGCAGTGCCACAGTGGGGGTTGGAAACACCATATATTTT

V gene: TRBV7-2
clone size: -
D gene: TRBD2
J gene: TRBJ2-1
CDR3 protein: CASSLGTSGINEQFF
CDR3 DNA: TGTGCCAGCAGCTTGGGGACTAGCGGGATCAATGAGCAGTTCTTC

V gene: TRBV7-2
clone size: -
D gene: -
J gene: TRBJ1-1
CDR3 protein: CASSFGRRGNTEAFF
CDR3 DNA: TGTGCCAGCAGCTTTGGTCGTCGGGGGAACACTGAAGCTTTCTTT

V gene: TRBV28
clone size: -
D gene: TRBD2
J gene: TRBJ2-3
CDR3 protein: CASSSPLLASNTDTQYF
CDR3 DNA: TGTGCCAGCAGTTCTCCTTTACTAGCGTCCAACACAGATACGCAGTATTTT

V gene: TRBV7-2
clone size: few
D gene: -
J gene: TRBJ2-1
CDR3 protein: CASREEGRSNEQFF
CDR3 DNA: TGTGCCAGCAGGGAAGAGGGTCGGAGCAATGAGCAGTTCTTC

V gene: TRBV7-9
clone size: few
D gene: -
J gene: TRBJ2-2
CDR3 protein: CASSNGGVRSRVANTGELFF
CDR3 DNA: TGTGCCAGCAGCAATGGAGGTGTCCGATCACGGGTCGCAAACACCGGGGAGCTGTTTTTT

V gene: TRBV4-1
clone size: -
D gene: -
J gene: TRBJ2-7
CDR3 protein: CASSLQRRGRYEQYF
CDR3 DNA: TGCGCCAGCAGCCTACAGAGAAGGGGTCGGTACGAGCAGTACTTC

V gene: TRBV4-3
clone size: -
D gene: -
J gene: TRBJ1-2
CDR3 protein: CASSQDGGYTF
CDR3 DNA: TGCGCCAGCAGCCAAGATGGTGGCTACACCTTC

V gene: TRBV5-6
clone size: -
D gene: TRBD1
J gene: TRBJ2-1
CDR3 protein: CASSMEVGQGSHEQFF
CDR3 DNA: TGTGCCAGCAGCATGGAAGTGGGACAGGGGTCCCATGAGCAGTTCTTC

V gene: TRBV14
clone size: many
D gene: TRBD2
J gene: TRBJ2-3
CDR3 protein: CASSRIAGETDTQYF
CDR3 DNA: TGTGCCAGCAGCCGAATAGCGGGAGAAACGGATACGCAGTATTTT

V gene: TRBV27
clone size: few
D gene: -
J gene: TRBJ2-5
CDR3 protein: CASRETRNQETQYF
CDR3 DNA: TGTGCCAGCAGGGAAACTCGTAACCAAGAGACCCAGTACTTC

V gene: TRBV7-2
clone size: -
D gene: TRBD2
J gene: TRBJ2-1
CDR3 protein: CASGQAGGFTYNEQFF
CDR3 DNA: TGTGCCAGCGGACAAGCGGGGGGGTTTACCTACAATGAGCAGTTCTTC

V gene: TRBV6-1
clone size: few
D gene: -
J gene: TRBJ1-2
CDR3 protein: CASSLVRDGYTF
CDR3 DNA: TGTGCCAGCAGCCTAGTGAGGGATGGCTACACCTTC

V gene: TRBV7-2
clone size: few
D gene: -
J gene: TRBJ1-6
CDR3 protein: CASSLVVISPLHF
CDR3 DNA: TGTGCCAGCAGCTTAGTTGTGATCTCACCCCTCCACTTT

V gene: TRBV7-2
clone size: -
D gene: -
J gene: TRBJ1-5
CDR3 protein: CASSLVGETYNQPQHF
CDR3 DNA: TGTGCCAGCAGCTTAGTAGGGGAAACCTACAATCAGCCCCAGCATTTT

V gene: TRBV12-3/TRBV12-4
clone size: -
D gene: -
J gene: TRBJ1-2
CDR3 protein: CASSLGQGTNYGYTF
CDR3 DNA: TGTGCCAGCAGTTTAGGGCAGGGAACTAACTATGGCTACACCTTC

V gene: TRBV7-8
clone size: many
D gene: -
J gene: TRBJ1-2
CDR3 protein: CASSSSPGAAYGYTF
CDR3 DNA: TGTGCCAGCAGCTCCTCCCCAGGGGCGGCCTATGGCTACACCTTC

V gene: TRBV4-2
clone size: few
D gene: TRBD1
J gene: TRBJ1-1
CDR3 protein: CASSQARTGGSEAFF
CDR3 DNA: TGTGCCAGCAGCCAAGCCCGGACAGGGGGTTCAGAAGCTTTCTTT

V gene: TRBV7-8
clone size: -
D gene: -
J gene: TRBJ1-6
CDR3 protein: CASSLRSVAGHPSSYNSPLHF
CDR3 DNA: TGTGCCAGCAGCTTACGAAGCGTTGCAGGCCACCCAAGCTCCTATAATTCACCCCTCCACTTT

V gene: TRBV10-3
clone size: -
D gene: TRBD2
J gene: TRBJ2-5
CDR3 protein: CAISESRTSVAETQYF
CDR3 DNA: TGTGCCATCAGTGAGTCGAGGACTAGCGTGGCCGAGACCCAGTACTTC

V gene: TRBV12-3/TRBV12-4
clone size: once
D gene: TRBD1
J gene: TRBJ1-1
CDR3 protein: CASSSDRDRNTEAFF
CDR3 DNA: TGTGCCAGCAGTTCCGACAGGGATCGGAACACTGAAGCTTTCTTT

V gene: TRBV7-9
clone size: -
D gene: TRBD1
J gene: TRBJ1-1
CDR3 protein: CASSPPDRVFTEAFF
CDR3 DNA: TGTGCCAGCAGTCCCCCGGACAGGGTGTTCACTGAAGCTTTCTTT

V gene: TRBV4-3
clone size: -
D gene: -
J gene: TRBJ1-5
CDR3 protein: CASSRTVGGNQPQHF
CDR3 DNA: TGCGCCAGCAGCCGTACAGTGGGTGGCAATCAGCCCCAGCATTTT

V gene: TRBV4-3
clone size: -
D gene: -
J gene: TRBJ2-7
CDR3 protein: CASSQDSGPSYEQYF
CDR3 DNA: TGCGCCAGCAGCCAAGACTCCGGCCCCTCCTACGAGCAGTACTTC

V gene: TRBV7-9
clone size: few
D gene: -
J gene: TRBJ1-1
CDR3 protein: CASSLGQGYTEAFF
CDR3 DNA: TGTGCCAGCAGCTTAGGGCAAGGGTACACTGAAGCTTTCTTT

V gene: TRBV12-3/TRBV12-4
clone size: -
D gene: -
J gene: TRBJ2-1
CDR3 protein: CASSLTGRYNEQFF
CDR3 DNA: TGTGCCAGCAGTTTGACAGGGAGGTACAATGAGCAGTTCTTC